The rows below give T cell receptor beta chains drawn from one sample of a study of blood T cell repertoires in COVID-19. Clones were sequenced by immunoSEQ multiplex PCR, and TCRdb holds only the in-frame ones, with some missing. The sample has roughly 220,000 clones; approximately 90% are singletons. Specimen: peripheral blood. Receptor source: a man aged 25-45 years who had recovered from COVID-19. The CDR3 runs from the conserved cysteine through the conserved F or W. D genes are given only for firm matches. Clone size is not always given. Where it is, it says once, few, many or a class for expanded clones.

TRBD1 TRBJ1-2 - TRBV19 CASTDRGNGYTF TGTGCCAGTACGGACAGGGGGAATGGCTACACCTTC
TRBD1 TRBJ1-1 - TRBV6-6 CASSLATGETEAFF TGTGCCAGCAGTTTGGCGACAGGGGAGACTGAAGCTTTCTTT
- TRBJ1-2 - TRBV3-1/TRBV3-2 CASSQTSPLTF TGTGCCAGCAGCCAAACAAGTCCTCTCACCTTC
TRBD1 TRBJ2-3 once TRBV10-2 CASRGPGQGADTQYF TGCGCCAGCAGGGGACCGGGACAGGGGGCAGATACGCAGTATTTT
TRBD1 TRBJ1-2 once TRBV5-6 CASSSPWTGTYGYTF TGTGCCAGCAGCTCTCCCTGGACAGGGACCTATGGCTACACCTTC
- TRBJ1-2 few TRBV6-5 CASSYSNTPGYGYTF TGTGCCAGCAGTTACTCGAATACTCCAGGCTATGGCTACACCTTC
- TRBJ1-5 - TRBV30 CAWSVQGEPQHF TGTGCCTGGAGTGTACAGGGCGAGCCCCAGCATTTT
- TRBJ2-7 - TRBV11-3 CASSFGSYEQYF TGTGCCAGCAGCTTCGGCTCCTACGAGCAGTACTTC
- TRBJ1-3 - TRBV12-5 CASGLGGLTSGNTIYF TGTGCTAGTGGCCTTGGTGGATTGACTTCTGGAAACACCATATATTTT
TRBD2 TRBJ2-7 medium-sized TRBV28 CASSLAGVSYEQYF TGTGCCAGCAGCTTAGCGGGGGTTTCCTACGAGCAGTACTTC
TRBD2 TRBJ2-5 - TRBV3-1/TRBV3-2 CASSQGFSSGQETQYF TGTGCCAGCAGCCAAGGTTTCTCTAGCGGTCAAGAGACCCAGTACTTC
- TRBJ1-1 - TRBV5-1 CASSLEANTEAFF TGCGCCAGCAGCTTAGAGGCCAACACTGAAGCTTTCTTT
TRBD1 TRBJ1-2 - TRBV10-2 CASSTGGKGYGYTF TGCGCCAGCAGTACAGGGGGCAAAGGCTATGGCTACACCTTC
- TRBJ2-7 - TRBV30 CAWMGLDVSYEQYF TGTGCCTGGATGGGACTCGATGTCTCCTACGAGCAGTACTTC
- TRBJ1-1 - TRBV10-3 CAISAPQNTEAFF TGTGCCATCAGTGCCCCACAGAACACTGAAGCTTTCTTT
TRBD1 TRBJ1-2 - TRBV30 CAWSGTGDYGYTF TGTGCCTGGAGCGGGACAGGGGACTATGGCTACACCTTC
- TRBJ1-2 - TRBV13 CASSHGSGGTYGYTF TGTGCCAGCAGCCATGGTAGTGGGGGGACCTATGGCTACACCTTC
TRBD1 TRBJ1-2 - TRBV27 CASSFLTGARDGYTF TGTGCCAGCAGTTTTCTTACAGGGGCCAGGGATGGCTACACCTTC
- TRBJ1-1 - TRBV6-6 CASEQGYTEAFF TGTGCCAGCGAACAGGGCTACACTGAAGCTTTCTTT
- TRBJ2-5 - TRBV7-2 CASSPGTAGRTQYF TGTGCCAGCAGCCCCGGGACCGCGGGGCGGACCCAGTACTTC
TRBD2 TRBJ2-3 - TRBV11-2 CASSAWEGTQYF TGTGCCAGCAGCGCTTGGGAGGGCACGCAGTATTTT
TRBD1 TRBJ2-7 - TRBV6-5 CASSYPGQGEREQYF TGTGCCAGCAGTTACCCCGGACAGGGTGAACGCGAGCAGTACTTC
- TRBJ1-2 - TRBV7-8 CASSLGREKVYTF TGTGCCAGCAGCTTGGGCAGGGAAAAAGTCTACACCTTC
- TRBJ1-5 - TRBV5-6 CASSLRQANQPQHF TGTGCCAGCAGCCTACGACAGGCCAATCAGCCCCAGCATTTT
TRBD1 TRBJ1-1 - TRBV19 CASSTRQGVNTEAFF TGTGCCAGTAGTACCCGACAGGGGGTGAACACTGAAGCTTTCTTT
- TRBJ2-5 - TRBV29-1 CSVTAGYQETQYF TGCAGCGTTACGGCAGGATACCAAGAGACCCAGTACTTC
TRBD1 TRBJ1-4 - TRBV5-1 CASSSPDRGTATNEKLFF TGCGCCAGCAGCTCGCCGGACAGGGGGACTGCAACTAATGAAAAACTGTTTTTT
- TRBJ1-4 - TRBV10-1 CASSESGIEKLFF TGCGCCAGCAGTGAATCCGGGATTGAAAAACTGTTTTTT
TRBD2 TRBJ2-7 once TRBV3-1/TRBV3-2 CASSHSTTSGGHEQYF TGTGCCAGCAGCCACTCGACGACTAGCGGGGGCCACGAGCAGTACTTC
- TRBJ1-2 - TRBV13 CASSPGRGAGYGYTF TGTGCCAGCAGCCCGGGTCGGGGGGCAGGCTATGGCTACACCTTC
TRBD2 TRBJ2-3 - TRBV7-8 CASSSGLAGKTDTQYF TGTGCCAGCAGCTCGGGACTAGCGGGGAAGACAGATACGCAGTATTTT
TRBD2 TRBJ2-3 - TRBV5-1 CASSLDRLAGTDTQYF TGCGCCAGCAGCTTGGATCGGCTAGCGGGCACAGATACGCAGTATTTT
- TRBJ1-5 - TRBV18 CASSPDRFSNQPQHF TGTGCCAGCTCACCTGACAGATTTAGCAATCAGCCCCAGCATTTT
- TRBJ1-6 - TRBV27 CASRTGLYYNSPLHF TGTGCCAGCAGGACAGGCCTCTACTATAATTCACCCCTCCACTTT
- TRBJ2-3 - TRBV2 CASSPKLVSTDTQYF TGTGCCAGCTCTCCTAAGCTAGTTAGCACAGATACGCAGTATTTT
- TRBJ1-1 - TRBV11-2 CASSYSSSVTPEAFF TGTGCCAGCAGCTACAGCTCATCGGTTACCCCTGAAGCTTTCTTT
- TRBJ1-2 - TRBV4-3 CASSQGGINYGYTF TGCGCCAGCAGCCAAGGAGGGATTAACTATGGCTACACCTTC
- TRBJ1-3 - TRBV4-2 CASSQGQGYGNTIYF TGTGCCAGCAGCCAAGGGCAGGGGTACGGAAACACCATATATTTT
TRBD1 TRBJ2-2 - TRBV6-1 CASSEPGQAIGELFF TGTGCCAGCAGTGAACCGGGACAGGCTATCGGGGAGCTGTTTTTT
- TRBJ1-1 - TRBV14 CASSQDARALNTEAFF TGTGCCAGCAGCCAGGATGCGAGAGCGCTTAACACTGAAGCTTTCTTT
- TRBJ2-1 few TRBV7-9 CASSPDEGNEQFF TGTGCCAGCAGCCCCGACGAGGGAAATGAGCAGTTCTTC
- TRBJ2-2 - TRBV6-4 CASSALTGANTGELFF TGTGCCAGCAGTGCCCTCACGGGGGCGAACACCGGGGAGCTGTTTTTT
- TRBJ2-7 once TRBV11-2 CASSLYWGDAYEQYF TGTGCCAGCAGCTTATATTGGGGAGATGCCTACGAGCAGTACTTC
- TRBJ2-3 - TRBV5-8 CASSLATTPSTDTQYF TGTGCCAGCAGCTTGGCGACTACTCCTAGCACAGATACGCAGTATTTT